This TCR beta chain was sequenced in a study of blood T cells in healthy people across ages. Study outcomes and limitations: In older individuals, TCR beta diversity per million T cells was lower, falling roughly linearly with age. Unknown CMV status may confound age-related changes in expanded clones.

Total RNA was isolated from each sample in quantities of at least 6 micrograms. This clonotype was counted once. Its target is not known. The V segment lost 5 bases and the J segment 4 bases; nucleotides outside the gene matches: 7. CDR3 size: 15 residues. A second PCR, run for roughly 7 to 12 cycles, used a sample-barcoded 5' primer plus a J-beta primer mix. Every cDNA molecule carried a tag from a template-switch adaptor bearing 12 random nucleotides. TCRdb analysed the 5' RACE reads with MiXCR anew, one entry per CDR3 protein. The data hold hundreds of thousands of distinct CDR3 sequences, with roughly 64% observed a single time.

Material: blood. The rearrangement joins TRBV12-3 or TRBV12-4 to TRBJ1-1, with 10 nucleotides matching TRBD1. The clonotype was recovered from a man aged 25 to 45 in good health. The chain's CDR3 is CASSQTGTGVTEAFF. CDR3 sequence (DNA): TGTGCCAGCAGTCAGACCGGGACAGGGGTCACTGAAGCTTTCTTT.